This T cell receptor (beta chain) originates from a study of identifying expanded T cells in peripheral blood (dated by TCRdb to between 2018 and 2021). Regarding the research as a whole: Technical replicates were generated by sequencing separate aliquots of the same genomic DNA pool, and four replicates were compared pairwise. Results and caveats for the whole study, not just this receptor: Across all healthy-donor time intervals, the beta-binomial model significantly lowered both the number of clones called differentially abundant and the false-positive rate. The binomial model flagged approximately 1.2 differentially abundant clones between technical replicates, compared with roughly 15 over roughly 2 weeks and roughly 19 over about four weeks. The authors expected that over much longer intervals, such as months to years, biological variance in healthy repertoires might increase even further. Variance in clone template counts between approximately 2-week samples significantly increased with total template count across all healthy donors.

During the collection period, no infections or other immune events were recorded for the healthy donors. Time-dependent variance in a beta-binomial model of T-cell clone differential abundance was calibrated using healthy-donor blood repertoires as a training cohort. The training cohort included approximately 10 healthy donors, of whom 3 were female and 7 were male. The donors were between roughly 25 and 70 years old, with an average age of approximately 47 years. Whole blood was collected from each healthy donor at three time points spaced roughly two weeks apart and obtained from a commercial supplier. For immunosequencing, genomic DNA was extracted from unsorted whole blood. Spanning cysteine to phenylalanine, the CDR3 consists of 16 amino acids. The kept DNA is CDR3 alone, 48 bases in frame from the first base. The trim is 4 bases for V and 6 bases for J, with a gap of 18 bases between the germline ends. From a lookup of the germline V gene (reference sequence), CDR1 and CDR2 are LNHDA and SQIVND.

TCRbeta CDR3 regions were profiled with the immunoSEQ Assay using bias-controlled multiplex PCR amplification of genomic DNA. On the study's bioinformatics: To quantify the absolute abundance of each unique TCRbeta CDR3 region, the sequences were collapsed and filtered. Differential abundance was tested with a binomial (Fisher-equivalent) model and with a beta-binomial model adding time-dependent variance fitted from healthy donors. Clones with fewer than 5 combined templates were excluded, and clones with Benjamini-Hochberg FDR below 0.01 were called differentially abundant. In the beta-binomial model, variance was expressed as a function of the total template count across the two samples, in the form v = (b*log(k)+a)^2. TCRdb stores this immuneACCESS table with in-frame sequences only. Part of the clones is absent; in the studies checked, under half of the shortfall reflects unresolved V genes, and no reason is known for the rest. V, J and clone size were drawn from that table, and D and trimming were deduced from the DNA. For this sample there are roughly 84,000 clones; 80% to 90% appear just once. 7% to 8.5% of the sample goes to the ten largest clones.

Comment on this clone: Which antigen it targets is not known. No base quality information exists; no much larger clone differs at one position.

This clonotype was sampled from a person aged 18 to 70 in good health. The sample taken for sequencing was blood. The chain employs TRBV19 and TRBJ2-2; confidence is insufficient to name the D gene. The CDR3 region reads CASSKWEAYNAGELFF. The nucleotides are TGTGCCAGTAGTAAATGGGAAGCCTACAACGCCGGGGAGCTGTTTTTT.